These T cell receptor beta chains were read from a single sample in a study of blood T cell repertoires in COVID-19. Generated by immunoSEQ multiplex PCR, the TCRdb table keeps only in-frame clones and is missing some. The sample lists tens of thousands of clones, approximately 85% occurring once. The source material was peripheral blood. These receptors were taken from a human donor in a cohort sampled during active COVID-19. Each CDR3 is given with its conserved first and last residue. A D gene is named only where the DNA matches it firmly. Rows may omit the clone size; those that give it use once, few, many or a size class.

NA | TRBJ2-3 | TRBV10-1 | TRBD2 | CASSDLSGGPDTQYF | TGCGCCAGCAGTGACCTTAGCGGGGGGCCAGATACGCAGTATTTT
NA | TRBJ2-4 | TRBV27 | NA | CASGQIAKNIQYF | TGTGCCAGCGGCCAGATAGCCAAAAACATTCAGTACTTC
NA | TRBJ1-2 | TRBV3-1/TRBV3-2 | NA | CASSQRRAYGYTF | TGTGCCAGCAGCCAAAGGAGGGCCTATGGCTACACCTTC
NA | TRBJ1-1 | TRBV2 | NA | CASSETTEAFF | TGTGCCAGCAGTGAAACAACTGAAGCTTTCTTT
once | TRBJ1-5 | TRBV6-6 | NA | CASSQLNQPQHF | TGTGCCAGCAGCCAACTCAATCAGCCCCAGCATTTT
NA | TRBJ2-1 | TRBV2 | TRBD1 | CASSHFYRDRGHIFSYNEQFF | TGTGCCAGCAGCCACTTCTATCGGGACAGGGGGCACATCTTCTCCTACAATGAGCAGTTCTTC
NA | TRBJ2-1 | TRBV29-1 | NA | CSWEEGFDEQFF | TGCAGTTGGGAGGAGGGTTTCGATGAGCAGTTCTTC
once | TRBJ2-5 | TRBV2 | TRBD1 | CASSGLGQGEGETQYF | TGTGCCAGCAGTGGGTTAGGACAGGGCGAGGGGGAGACCCAGTACTTC
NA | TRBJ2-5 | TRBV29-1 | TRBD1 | CSVAAGTGIQETQYF | TGCAGCGTTGCCGCCGGGACAGGGATCCAAGAGACCCAGTACTTC
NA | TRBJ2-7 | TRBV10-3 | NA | CAISDGTRVTYEQYF | TGTGCCATCAGTGATGGGACACGAGTAACCTACGAGCAGTACTTC
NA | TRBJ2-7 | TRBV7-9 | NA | CASSMTGSSSYEQYF | TGTGCCAGCAGCATGACAGGTTCTAGCTCCTACGAGCAGTACTTC
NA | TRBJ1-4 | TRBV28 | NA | CATIMGANNEKLFF | TGTGCCACTATCATGGGGGCCAATAATGAAAAACTGTTTTTT
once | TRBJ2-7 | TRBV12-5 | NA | CASGFGVHEQYF | TGTGCTAGTGGTTTCGGGGTCCACGAGCAGTACTTC
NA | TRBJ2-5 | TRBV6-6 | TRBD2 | CASSQGTSLQETQYF | TGTGCCAGCAGTCAAGGGACTAGCTTACAAGAGACCCAGTACTTC
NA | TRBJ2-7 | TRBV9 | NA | CASSLGRGFVYEQYF | TGTGCCAGCAGCTTGGGGAGGGGGTTTGTTTACGAGCAGTACTTC
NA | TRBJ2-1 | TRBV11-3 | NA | CASSFRSSYNEQFF | TGTGCCAGCAGCTTTCGGAGCTCCTACAATGAGCAGTTCTTC
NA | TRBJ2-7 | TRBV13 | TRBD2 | CASSLGSLAPKAYEQYF | TGTGCCAGCAGCTTAGGATCACTAGCGCCCAAGGCCTACGAGCAGTACTTC
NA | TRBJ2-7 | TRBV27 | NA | CASALWVSVRRYEQYF | TGTGCCAGCGCCTTATGGGTCTCTGTCCGGAGGTACGAGCAGTACTTC
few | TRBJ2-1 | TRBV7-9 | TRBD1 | CASSTLTGSGNEQFF | TGTGCCAGCAGCACCCTGACAGGGAGTGGGAATGAGCAGTTCTTC
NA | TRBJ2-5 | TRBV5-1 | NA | CASSYGNVLVGETQYF | TGCGCCAGCAGCTATGGGAACGTACTAGTGGGGGAGACCCAGTACTTC
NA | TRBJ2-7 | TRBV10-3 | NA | CAISEVPRQAYEQYF | TGTGCCATCAGTGAAGTCCCGCGACAGGCCTACGAGCAGTACTTC
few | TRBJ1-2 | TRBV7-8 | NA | CASSLYRVSNYGYTF | TGTGCCAGCAGCCTTTACAGGGTATCCAACTATGGCTACACCTTC
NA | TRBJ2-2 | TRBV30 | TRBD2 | CAWRSGTRRTGELFF | TGTGCCTGGAGGTCTGGGACTAGGAGGACCGGGGAGCTGTTTTTT
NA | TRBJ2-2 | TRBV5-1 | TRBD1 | CASSPRQGNGELFF | TGCGCCAGCAGCCCTCGACAGGGGAACGGGGAGCTGTTTTTT
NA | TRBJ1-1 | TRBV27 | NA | CASSFNRATEAFF | TGTGCCAGCAGTTTCAACAGGGCCACTGAAGCTTTCTTT
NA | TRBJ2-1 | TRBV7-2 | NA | CASSFFGEYNEQFF | TGTGCCAGCAGCTTCTTTGGAGAATACAATGAGCAGTTCTTC
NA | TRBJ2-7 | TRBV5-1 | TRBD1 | CASRPAGTGAYEQYF | TGCGCCAGCAGGCCAGCCGGGACAGGAGCCTACGAGCAGTACTTC
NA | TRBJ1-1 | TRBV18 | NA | CASSPRANTEAFF | TGTGCCAGCTCACCGAGGGCTAACACTGAAGCTTTCTTT
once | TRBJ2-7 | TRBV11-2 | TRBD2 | CASSPLAGVSYEQYF | TGTGCCAGCAGTCCTCTAGCGGGAGTCTCCTACGAGCAGTACTTC
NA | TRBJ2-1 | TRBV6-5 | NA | CASSYSIPLVIDEQFF | TGTGCCAGCAGTTACTCGATTCCGCTAGTTATCGATGAGCAGTTCTTC
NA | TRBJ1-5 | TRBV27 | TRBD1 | CASGRDRGLNQPQHF | TGTGCCAGCGGCCGGGACAGGGGCCTTAATCAGCCCCAGCATTTT
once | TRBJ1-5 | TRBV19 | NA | CASSIIGTYQPQHF | TGTGCCAGTAGTATAATAGGGACTTATCAGCCCCAGCATTTT
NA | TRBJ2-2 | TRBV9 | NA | CASSVVAMENTGELFF | TGTGCCAGCAGCGTAGTAGCCATGGAGAACACCGGGGAGCTGTTTTTT
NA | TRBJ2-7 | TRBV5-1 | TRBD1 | CASSMDRGSRESYEQYF | TGCGCCAGCAGCATGGACAGGGGATCCAGGGAGTCCTACGAGCAGTACTTC
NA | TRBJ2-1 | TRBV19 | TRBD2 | CASSTLLSGGAHEQFF | TGTGCCAGTAGTACTCTCCTTAGCGGGGGGGCCCATGAGCAGTTCTTC
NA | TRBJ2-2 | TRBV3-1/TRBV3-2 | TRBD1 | CASSQYQGAPGGELFF | TGTGCCAGCAGCCAATATCAGGGGGCCCCGGGCGGGGAGCTGTTTTTT
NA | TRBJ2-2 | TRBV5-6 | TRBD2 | CASSSLLAGGYTGELFF | TGTGCCAGCAGCTCCCTCCTAGCGGGAGGGTACACCGGGGAGCTGTTTTTT
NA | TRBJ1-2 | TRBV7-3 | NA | CASRPDSNYGYTF | TGTGCCAGCAGACCCGACAGTAACTATGGCTACACCTTC
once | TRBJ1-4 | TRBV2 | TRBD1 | CASSSPRGEKLFF | TGTGCCAGCAGCTCCCCCAGGGGGGAAAAACTGTTTTTT
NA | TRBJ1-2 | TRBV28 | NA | CASSSLPQGSYGYTF | TGTGCCAGCAGTTCCCTCCCACAGGGAAGCTATGGCTACACCTTC
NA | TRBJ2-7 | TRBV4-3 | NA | CASSQDYGVREQYF | TGCGCCAGCAGCCAGGACTACGGGGTCCGCGAGCAGTACTTC
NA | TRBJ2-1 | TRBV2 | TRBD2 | CASRSLSGAGDNEQFF | TGTGCCAGCAGGAGTCTGAGCGGGGCGGGAGACAATGAGCAGTTCTTC
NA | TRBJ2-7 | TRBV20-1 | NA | CSARGAEQYF | TGCAGTGCCAGGGGGGCCGAGCAGTACTTC
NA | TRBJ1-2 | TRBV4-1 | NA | CASSQESKQSVYGYTF | TGCGCCAGCAGCCAAGAAAGTAAACAGTCTGTCTATGGCTACACCTTC
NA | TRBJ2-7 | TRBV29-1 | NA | CSVRTHNTYEQYF | TGCAGCGTCCGGACACATAACACCTACGAGCAGTACTTC
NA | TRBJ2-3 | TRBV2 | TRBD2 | CASTPSGRGGASQYF | TGTGCCAGCACTCCTAGCGGGAGGGGAGGGGCATCGCAGTATTTT
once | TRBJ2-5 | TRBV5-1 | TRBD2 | CASSLVPGLAGETQYF | TGCGCCAGCAGCTTGGTGCCGGGACTAGCGGGTGAGACCCAGTACTTC
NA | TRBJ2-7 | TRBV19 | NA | CASSIEGASPSYEQYF | TGTGCCAGTAGTATCGAGGGAGCCAGTCCTTCCTACGAGCAGTACTTC
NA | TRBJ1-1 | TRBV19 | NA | CASSSRDSAEAFF | TGTGCCAGTAGTAGCAGGGATTCGGCTGAAGCTTTCTTT